This paragraph covers one T cell receptor (beta chain) sequence. TCRdb's copy holds only in-frame clones and misses some; the assay was immunoSEQ multiplex PCR. Among about 600,000 clones listed, around 80% were seen once. Participating donors were healthy, HIV-negative adults free of recent acute infections or vaccinations. The V gene's germline CDR1 is SGHTA and CDR2 FQGNSA. CDR3 length: 13 residues. V shed 4 bases and J shed 4 bases, with 11 bases lying between them. This specimen comes from a study of shared clonotypes between healthy human individuals. Study summary: A couple of women and a few men aged 18 to 49 served as donors.

This receptor was obtained from a woman aged 40 to 55 in good health. Some clones in this sample may be carry-over from other donors' samples. The genes are TRBV7-2 and TRBJ2-7, with a possible D match to TRBD2 (5 bases). Specimen: PBMCs. This CDR3 reads CASSSSSGYEQYF. CDR3 nucleotides: TGTGCCAGCAGCTCTTCGAGCGGATACGAGCAGTACTTC. The whole variable domain, filled in from reference TRBV7-2 and TRBJ2-7, reads GAGVSQSPSNKVTEKGKDVELRCDPISGHTALYWYRQSLGQGLEFLIYFQGNSAPDKSGLPSDRFSAERTGGSVSTLTIQRTQQEDSAVYLCASSSSSGYEQYFGPGTRLTVT.